Reported below is one T cell receptor beta chain. Its target is not known. Trimming took off 0 bases at V and 0 bases at J, with 7 bases between the two ends. Germline V lookup: CDR1 LGHDT, CDR2 YNNKEL (reference sequence). The CDR3 length is 15 residues. The data stem from a study of T cell responses to AZD1222 COVID-19 vaccine. Overall study findings and caveats: The reported proportion of spike-specific TCRs targeting unmutated variant regions was nearly half. The donor group comprised mostly white British people and more females; the analysis possibly underestimated clonal diversity. Only 5 or 6 people who got AZD1222 tested seropositive at baseline.

Whether given at about 4 or about 12 weeks, second doses were pooled. Generated by immunoSEQ multiplex PCR, the TCRdb table keeps only in-frame clones and is missing some. The table includes around 160,000 clones, around 94% detected once. The material sequenced was peripheral blood, taken 28 days after the second AZD1222 dose. The rearrangement links TRBV3-1 (or the pseudogene TRBV3-2) to TRBJ2-3; the D is unclear. The TCR sequence derives from an adult who received the AZD1222 COVID-19 vaccine. CDR3: CASSQDPISTDTQYF. As DNA, the CDR3 is TGTGCCAGCAGCCAAGATCCAATTAGCACAGATACGCAGTATTTT.